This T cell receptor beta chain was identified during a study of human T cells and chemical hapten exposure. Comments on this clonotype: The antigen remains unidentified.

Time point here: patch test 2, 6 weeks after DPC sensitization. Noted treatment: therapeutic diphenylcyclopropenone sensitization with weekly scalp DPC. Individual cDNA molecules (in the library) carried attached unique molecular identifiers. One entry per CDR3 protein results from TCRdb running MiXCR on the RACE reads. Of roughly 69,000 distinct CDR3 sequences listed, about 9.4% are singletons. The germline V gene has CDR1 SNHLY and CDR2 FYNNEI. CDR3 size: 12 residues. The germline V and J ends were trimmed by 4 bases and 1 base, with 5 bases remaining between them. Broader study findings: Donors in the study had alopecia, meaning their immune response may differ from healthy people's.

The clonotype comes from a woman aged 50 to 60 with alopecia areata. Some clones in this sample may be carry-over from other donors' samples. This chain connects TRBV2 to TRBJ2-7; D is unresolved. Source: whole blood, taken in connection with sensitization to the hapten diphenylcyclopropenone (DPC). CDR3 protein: CASSAASYEQYF. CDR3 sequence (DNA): TGTGCCAGCAGTGCAGCATCCTACGAGCAGTACTTC.